A selection of T cell receptor beta chains follows, all from one sample in a study of blood T cell repertoires in COVID-19. TCRdb's table, derived via immunoSEQ multiplex PCR, lists solely in-frame clones and lacks some. The sample lists about 95,000 clones; 84% were seen once. Sequencing was done on a sample of peripheral blood. These receptors were taken from a human donor in a cohort sampled during active COVID-19. CDR3s include the opening cysteine and the closing phenylalanine or tryptophan. Each record gives: clone size, V gene, D gene, J gene, CDR3 protein, CDR3 DNA. A D gene is named only where the DNA matches it firmly. Clone size appears in some rows only: once, few, many, or a class for an expanded clone.

once,TRBV4-3,.,TRBJ2-3,CASSQGIGGGTDTQYF,TGCGCCAGCAGCCAAGGAATCGGCGGGGGCACAGATACGCAGTATTTT
.,TRBV27,.,TRBJ2-1,CASSLTGKNEQFF,TGTGCCAGCAGTTTGACAGGTAAAAATGAGCAGTTCTTC
.,TRBV7-9,.,TRBJ1-6,CASSLGQRRSPLHF,TGTGCCAGCAGCTTGGGCCAGAGAAGGTCACCCCTCCACTTT
.,TRBV7-9,.,TRBJ1-5,CASSLDRSSEQPQHF,TGTGCCAGCAGCTTAGATCGAAGCTCGGAGCAGCCCCAGCATTTT
.,TRBV19,TRBD1,TRBJ1-6,CASKSHPDRDGSPLHF,TGTGCCAGTAAATCCCATCCGGACAGGGACGGTTCACCCCTCCACTTT
.,TRBV10-3,TRBD1,TRBJ1-2,CAIRGQGANYGYTF,TGTGCCATCAGGGGACAGGGGGCGAACTATGGCTACACCTTC
.,TRBV28,TRBD1,TRBJ2-7,CASSPGQVDSYEQYF,TGTGCCAGCAGTCCTGGACAGGTTGATTCCTACGAGCAGTACTTC
.,TRBV5-1,TRBD2,TRBJ2-7,CASSPGLAGGPSYEQYF,TGCGCCAGCAGCCCAGGACTAGCGGGAGGGCCATCCTACGAGCAGTACTTC
.,TRBV5-5,.,TRBJ1-6,CASSRTDSNSRVLHF,TGTGCCAGCAGCCGGACCGACAGTAATAGCCGCGTCCTCCACTTT
.,TRBV19,.,TRBJ2-3,CASSPMGLFTQYF,TGTGCCAGTAGCCCCATGGGGCTGTTTACGCAGTATTTT